These 16 T cell receptor beta chains were all obtained from the same sample, sequenced in a study of blood T cell repertoires in COVID-19. The table came from immunoSEQ multiplex PCR; TCRdb's copy has only in-frame clones and leaves some out. The sample has approximately 83,000 clones, 88% seen once. Sequencing used peripheral blood. These receptors all stem from a man aged 70-80 years with acute or convalescent COVID-19.

This chain connects TRBV10-3 to TRBJ2-3, with 10 bases identical to TRBD2. The CDR3 has 15 amino acids. Germline CDR1 reads ENHRY; CDR2 reads SYGVKD. The ends lost 5 bases at V and 4 bases at J; junction bases unmatched: 6. CDR3 amino acids: CAISPGTSEADTQYF. CDR3 in DNA: TGTGCCATCAGTCCCGGGACTAGCGAGGCAGATACGCAGTATTTT.

This clone was found a few times. This chain connects TRBV5-1 to TRBJ2-7, with D perhaps matching TRBD1 (6 bases). The CDR3 has 15 residues. The V end was cut by 3 bases, the J end by 2 bases, with 15 bases between. Germline CDR1 and CDR2: SGHRS and YFSETQ. CDR3 sequence: CASSWGTSGPYEQYF. The CDR3 nucleotides read TGCGCCAGCAGCTGGGGGACATCTGGGCCCTACGAGCAGTACTTC. Full variable domain (missing parts from reference TRBV5-1 and TRBJ2-7): KAGVTQTPRYLIKTRGQQVTLSCSPISGHRSVSWYQQTPGQGLQFLFEYFSETQRNKGNFPGRFSGRQFSNSRSEMNVSTLELGDSALYLCASSWGTSGPYEQYFGPGTRLTVT.

V and J are TRBV14 and TRBJ2-3, with 8 bases fitting TRBD2. The length of the CDR3 is 15 residues. Germline V gives CDR1 SGHDN, CDR2 FVKESK. V dropped 4 bases and J dropped 1; count of bases not matched to a gene: 4. The CDR3 reads CASSPPGGGTDTQYF. The CDR3 nucleotides read TGTGCCAGCAGCCCGCCCGGGGGGGGCACAGATACGCAGTATTTT.

The chain uses TRBV2 and TRBJ2-7; D uncertain. The CDR3 is 12 amino acids. Trimming left V 2 bases short and J 5 bases short, with 7 bases between. Germline V gene lookup returns CDR1 SNHLY and CDR2 FYNNEI. The CDR3 is CASSEKLDEQYF. The CDR3 region has the DNA TGTGCCAGCAGTGAAAAACTCGACGAGCAGTACTTC.

The V and J genes are TRBV10-1 and TRBJ2-2; D ambiguous. CDR1 is WNHNN, CDR2 SYGVQD, per germline (reference sequence). Trimming removed 6 bases from V and 6 bases from J, with 8 bases in between. There are 12 residues in the CDR3. The CDR3 loop is CASSSLAGELFF. The CDR3 DNA reads as TGCGCCAGCAGCTCCCTTGCCGGGGAGCTGTTTTTT.

The rearrangement uses TRBV27 and TRBJ1-1; 10 bases line up with TRBD1. CDR1 is MNHEY, CDR2 SMNVEV, per germline (reference sequence). V shed 5 bases, J shed 10 bases, and the junction held 7 bases outside the gene matches. The CDR3 is 13 amino acids. The CDR3 loop reads CASSPWTGGIAFF. The CDR3 region has the DNA TGTGCCAGCAGTCCCTGGACAGGGGGAATAGCTTTCTTT.

This clone was counted once. The V and J genes are TRBV29-1 and TRBJ2-1, with TRBD2 matching over 7 bases. V dropped 7 bases and J dropped 5; count of bases not matched to a gene: 5. Germline loops: CDR1 SQVTM, CDR2 ANQGSEA. The CDR3 runs 12 residues. CDR3 DNA sequence: TGCAGCGCTAACCTAGCGGACAATGAGCAGTTCTTC. Residues: CSANLADNEQFF.

The chain links TRBV3-1 (or the pseudogene TRBV3-2) to TRBJ1-5, with D possibly matching TRBD1 (5 bases). Trimming removed 0 bases from V and 7 bases from J, with 13 bases in between. The CDR3 extends over 15 amino acids. Looked up from germline, CDR1 is LGHDT and CDR2 is YNNKEL (reference sequence). CDR3 amino acids: CASSQEVTVGQPQHF. The CDR3 bases are TGTGCCAGCAGCCAAGAGGTGACAGTGGGGCAGCCCCAGCATTTT.

This chain links TRBV10-3 with TRBJ2-7, with 8 bases that match TRBD1. The CDR3 runs 12 residues. Germline V CDR1 and CDR2: ENHRY, SYGVKD. The V segment lost 8 bases and the J segment 5 bases; nucleotides outside the gene matches: 5. CDR3 loop: CAIAGGSNEQYF. DNA for the CDR3: TGTGCCATCGCAGGGGGCTCAAACGAGCAGTACTTC.

J is TRBJ2-3 and V is TRBV5-3, with 9 bases aligning to TRBD2. TRBV5-3 is labeled an ORF, and its function is uncertain. V trimming: 0 bases; J trimming: 6 bases; junction bases outside the gene matches: 8. This CDR3 region has 16 residues. The CDR3 region has the DNA TGTGCCAGAAGCTTGGTTCAAGCGGGAGGCTTGGATACGCAGTATTTT. This gives the protein CARSLVQAGGLDTQYF.

This chain connects TRBV10-3 to TRBJ2-1; 7 nucleotides agree with TRBD1. Trimming cost V 9 bases and J 4 bases; bases outside gene matches: 9. Germline CDR1 and CDR2: ENHRY and SYGVKD. This CDR3 has 14 amino acids. The CDR3 sequence: CAMSTQDRYNEQFF. CDR3 nucleotide sequence: TGTGCCATGTCCACCCAGGACAGGTACAATGAGCAGTTCTTC.

The chain carries TRBV28 and TRBJ1-4, with D hard to call. Per the germline V gene, CDR1 is MDHEN and CDR2 is SYDVKM. Trimming removed 4 bases from V and 0 bases from J, with 6 bases in between. This CDR3 region has 14 residues. DNA for the CDR3: TGTGCCAGCAGTTCCCCCTCAACTAATGAAAAACTGTTTTTT. It specifies CASSSPSTNEKLFF.

This chain connects TRBV27 to TRBJ2-7; the match to TRBD2 covers 9 bases. The V gene end was trimmed by 5 bases and the J gene end by 4 bases; junction bases not matched to a gene: 15. The CDR3 has 17 residues. In germline, CDR1 is MNHEY, CDR2 SMNVEV (reference sequence). The CDR3 nucleotides are TGTGCCAGCAGTCCCTGGGTCCGTAGCGGGAGTTTTTACGAGCAGTACTTC. It encodes CASSPWVRSGSFYEQYF.

The V gene is TRBV4-3, the J gene TRBJ2-1; possibly TRBD2 for D (5 bases). The CDR3 totals 13 residues. V was shortened by 2 bases and J by 13 bases, with 15 bases between the two germline ends. Germline CDR1 LGHNA, CDR2 YSLEER. CDR3 region: CASSQRPGLRQFF. DNA for the CDR3: TGCGCCAGCAGCCAAAGACCGGGATTGAGACAGTTCTTC.

V and J are TRBV7-2 and TRBJ1-1; D is uncertain. CDR3 length: 13 residues. Germline V gives CDR1 SGHTA, CDR2 FQGNSA. Between the trimmed V and J ends, which lost 5 bases and 0 bases, there was a span of 7 bases. Here the CDR3 reads CASSGLLNTEAFF. In DNA, the CDR3 is TGTGCCAGCAGCGGACTTCTGAACACTGAAGCTTTCTTT.

The CDR3, as DNA: TGCGCCAGCAGCCAAGGGACTAGCTTGGGCGGGGAGACCCAGTACTTC. It translates to CASSQGTSLGGETQYF. This rearrangement joins TRBV4-3 to TRBJ2-5, with 8 bases aligning to TRBD2. The V segment lost 1 base and the J segment 5 bases; nucleotides outside the gene matches: 9. The germline V gene has CDR1 LGHNA and CDR2 YSLEER. CDR3 length: 16 residues.